The 3 T cell receptor beta chains in this list originate from one sample, sequenced in a study of T cell changes during pregnancy in multiple sclerosis. Only in-frame clones appear in the TCRdb table, and some are missing; sequencing was by immunoSEQ multiplex PCR. Here the sample spans about 39,000 clones, 94% being singletons. Sequencing was performed on CD4+ T cells from peripheral blood mononuclear cells, taken after pregnancy. The receptor set was obtained from a female donor with multiple sclerosis, enrolled in a pregnancy study.

The CDR3 DNA is TGCGCCAGCAGCTTGGTCGGGCAGGGAGGGGAGCAGTACTTC. Encoded protein: CASSLVGQGGEQYF. This chain links TRBV5-1 with TRBJ2-7, with 7 positions matching TRBD2. The trim removed 0 bases at V and 7 bases at J, leaving 7 bases unmatched. The CDR3 consists of 14 residues. Germline V gene sequence: CDR1 SGHRS, CDR2 YFSETQ.

This clone was recorded once. V gene TRBV29-1 combines with J gene TRBJ1-1; D gene unclear. Germline CDR1 SQVTM, CDR2 ANQGSEA. CDR3 length: 11 residues. The CDR3 nucleotides read TGCAGTGGACTGATAAACACTGAAGCTTTCTTT. Protein sequence: CSGLINTEAFF.

This clone was picked up one time. V gene TRBV27 combines with J gene TRBJ1-2, with no clear D. The germline gives CDR1 MNHEY, CDR2 SMNVEV (reference sequence). V was clipped by 5 bases and J by 7 bases, with 14 bases between them. This CDR3 contains 13 residues. The CDR3 region is CASSPSGLGGYTF. The CDR3, as DNA: TGTGCCAGCAGTCCTAGCGGGTTAGGTGGCTACACCTTC.